Listed here are 19 T cell receptor beta chains from one sample, sequenced in a study of metastatic and nonmetastatic thyroid tumors (dated by TCRdb to between 2020 and 2021). Before undergoing thyroid surgery, none of the patients had been given any kind of treatment. Preparation of the library involved PCR. The data were produced on an Illumina HiSeq 4000. TCRdb redid the processing of the public reads, applying fastp at Q25 and MiXCR, and retained in-frame beta chains. The sample table shows 45,000 to 65,000 clones, and approximately 15% are seen once. Around 3% of the sample goes to the ten largest clones. Sequencing input: blood. Every receptor here comes from a female donor with papillary thyroid cancer or a benign thyroid nodule (not recorded which). Some clones in this sample may be carry-over from other donors' samples.

This clone showed up many times. This may be a read error, as it is one base from a much larger clone. This specimen includes other DNA sequences encoding the same CDR3. The V call is TRBV28, the J call TRBJ1-1; no definite D call. This CDR3 spans 16 amino acids. Germline-derived CDR1 and CDR2 are MDHEN and SYDVKM. The CDR3, as DNA: TGCGCCAGCACCCTGAGAGGTACCGGGGTGAACACTGAAGCTTTCTTT. This encodes CASTLRGTGVNTEAFF.

This chain's CDR3 is CASGIQENEQFF. Written as DNA, the CDR3 is TGTGCCAGCGGAATTCAGGAGAATGAGCAGTTCTTC. The J gene is TRBJ2-1, the V gene TRBV12-3 or TRBV12-4, with unresolved D. CDR3 length: 12 residues. The V gene lost 8 bases and the J gene lost 7 bases, with 12 bases spanning the gap.

J is TRBJ2-7 and V is TRBV20-1; 10 bases are shared with TRBD2. V shed 1 base, J shed 3 bases, and the junction held 9 bases outside the gene matches. The CDR3 contains 16 residues. Germline V gene data show CDR1 as DFQATT and CDR2 as SNEGSKA (reference sequence). The CDR3 coding sequence is TGCAGTGCTAGAGGGACTAGCGGCAGACCTCTCTACGAGCAGTACTTC. It yields the protein CSARGTSGRPLYEQYF.

Concerning this clone itself: At one end the junction does not follow the germline gene, possibly because of a read error. The chain links TRBV7-9 to TRBJ1-5, with D unresolved. The length of the CDR3 is 15 residues. CDR1 is SEHNR, CDR2 FQNEAQ, per germline (reference sequence). The CDR3 spells CASILAVAGNQPQHF. CDR3 coding DNA: TGTGCCAGCATCTTAGCAGTTGCGGGGAATCAGCCCCAGCATTTT.

Many counts were recorded for this clone. The chain employs TRBV7-8 and TRBJ1-1; D unresolved. CDR3 size: 13 residues. The V gene's germline CDR1 is SGHVS and CDR2 FQNEAQ. With 1 base removed from V and 4 bases from J, the gap between germline ends came to 7 bases. CDR3 sequence reads: CASSLGQSTEAFF. The CDR3 DNA reads as TGTGCCAGCAGCTTAGGGCAGAGCACTGAAGCTTTCTTT.

In this sample, this clone turned up many times. V is TRBV19 and J is TRBJ1-1; 7 bases map to TRBD1. Germline trimming cut 8 bases from V and 1 base from J; bases unmatched to any gene: 1. The CDR3 extends over 12 amino acids. The germline CDR1 and CDR2 sequences are LNHDA and SQIVND (reference sequence). CDR3 DNA: TGTGCCAGTGGGGACAGGAACACTGAAGCTTTCTTT. This codes for CASGDRNTEAFF.

This clone was counted ten times or more. V is TRBV6-1 and J is TRBJ2-5; 10 bases are shared with TRBD1. Germline V gene data show CDR1 as MNHNS and CDR2 as SASEGT. This CDR3 comprises 15 residues. V dropped 5 bases and J dropped 5; count of bases not matched to a gene: 8. CDR3 loop: CASSIAGTGVETQYF. DNA for the CDR3: TGTGCCAGCAGTATAGCCGGGACAGGGGTGGAGACCCAGTACTTC.

This clone was detected many times. The V and J genes are TRBV20-1 and TRBJ2-1; 7 bases agree with TRBD2. CDR1 is DFQATT and CDR2 is SNEGSKA in the germline V gene (reference sequence). V shed 1 base, J shed 0 bases, and the junction held 3 bases outside the gene matches. This CDR3 contains 15 residues. The CDR3 is CSARGGRGSYNEQFF. The CDR3 DNA sequence: TGCAGTGCTAGAGGAGGGAGGGGCTCCTACAATGAGCAGTTCTTC.

In this sample, this clone turned up many times. The CDR3 reads CASSLEGDEQFF. CDR3 sequence (DNA): TGTGCCAGCAGCTTAGAGGGGGATGAGCAGTTCTTC. The gene calls are TRBV7-2 and TRBJ2-1; D possibly corresponds to TRBD1 (6 bases). The ends were cut back, 1 base at V and 8 bases at J, with 6 bases in the middle. This CDR3 is built from 12 residues. Germline V gene lookup returns CDR1 SGHTA and CDR2 FQGNSA.

This clone was recorded at least ten times. This chain connects TRBV30 to TRBJ1-5; D possibly corresponds to TRBD1 (6 bases). Germline CDR1 and CDR2: GTSNPN and SVGIG (reference sequence). The CDR3 runs 13 residues. V dropped 4 bases and J dropped 3 bases, with 10 bases sitting between them. The DNA for the CDR3 is TGTGCCTGGACGAGGGACAACAATCAGCCCCAGCATTTT. Translating gives CAWTRDNNQPQHF. The full variable domain, completed using reference TRBV30 and TRBJ1-5, is SQTIHQWPATLVQPVGSPLSLECTVEGTSNPNLYWYRQAAGRGLQLLFYSVGIGQISSEVPQNLSASRPQDRQFILSSKKLLLSDSGFYLCAWTRDNNQPQHFGDGTRLSIL.

This clone was detected many times. The chain recombines TRBV20-1 with TRBJ2-5; 10 positions agree with TRBD2. The V segment lost 7 bases and the J segment 0 bases; nucleotides outside the gene matches: 11. The CDR3 length is 16 residues. Germline loops: CDR1 DFQATT, CDR2 SNEGSKA (reference sequence). CDR3 region: CSVVSRTSGDQETQYF. The CDR3 DNA reads TGCAGTGTGGTCTCCCGGACTAGCGGAGACCAAGAGACCCAGTACTTC.

Note on this clone: A much larger clone sits a single nucleotide away, making a read error possible. The V call is TRBV6-2 or TRBV6-3, the J call TRBJ2-5, with 9 bases aligning to TRBD2. The CDR3 is 18 amino acids. V shed 2 bases, J shed 5 bases, and the junction held 15 bases outside the gene matches. Germline V gives CDR1 MNHEY, CDR2 SVGEGT. CDR3 nucleotides: TGTGCCAGCAGTTACACAACTAGGCGGGAGGGCCATAGGGAGACCCAGTACTTC. This gives the protein CASSYTTRREGHRETQYF.

About this clone itself: One junction end disagrees with the germline gene, perhaps due to a read error. This rearrangement joins TRBV7-6 to TRBJ2-3; D remains unclear. Germline CDR1 SGHVS, CDR2 FNYEAQ. The CDR3 consists of 14 residues. CDR3 loop: CASSFPGSTHTQYF. The CDR3 nucleotides read TGTGCCAGCAGTTTCCCTGGCAGCACACATACGCAGTATTTT.

This clone was counted at least ten times. The chain links TRBV5-6 to TRBJ1-1; no reliable D call. V was shortened by 2 bases and J by 3 bases, with 8 bases between the two germline ends. The CDR3 contains 13 residues. In germline, CDR1 is SGHDT, CDR2 YYEEEE. CDR3 protein: CASSFGRDTEAFF. The CDR3 DNA reads as TGTGCCAGCAGCTTCGGGAGGGACACTGAAGCTTTCTTT.

This clone has ten or more counts. The chain carries TRBV2 and TRBJ1-2, with 9 bases fitting TRBD1. The CDR3 consists of 12 residues. Per germline, CDR1 SNHLY and CDR2 FYNNEI. V lost 8 bases to trimming and J lost 8 bases; unmatched junction nucleotides: 6. The CDR3 region has the DNA TGTGCCAGCGGAAGACAGGGGGGCGGCTACACCTTC. Translation: CASGRQGGGYTF.

This clone has a count of ten or more. The V call is TRBV4-2, the J call TRBJ2-3; D uncertain. Germline loops: CDR1 LGHNA, CDR2 YNFKEQ. V lost 3 bases to trimming and J lost 5 bases, with 6 bases between them. The CDR3 sequence is 12 residues long. The CDR3 region has the DNA TGTGCCAGCAGCCAGATTGGAGATACGCAGTATTTT. Residues: CASSQIGDTQYF.

This clone has just a few counts. The V gene is TRBV12-3 or TRBV12-4, the J gene TRBJ1-6; D unresolved. The CDR3 spans 13 residues. V lost 6 bases and J lost 7, with 10 bases in between. CDR3 sequence (DNA): TGTGCCAGCAGACCCCGGGGAAATTCACCCCTCCACTTT. Its translation: CASRPRGNSPLHF.

The sample holds many counts of this clone. The rearrangement links TRBV20-1 to TRBJ1-2; D might be TRBD1 (6 bases). This CDR3 region has 15 residues. Germline V gene lookup returns CDR1 DFQATT and CDR2 SNEGSKA (reference sequence). The germline V and J ends were trimmed by 7 bases and 4 bases, with 22 bases remaining between them. For the CDR3, the DNA is TGCAGTGTCCCCCAGGGGCCAACTCGTTCCTATGGCTACACCTTC. It yields the protein CSVPQGPTRSYGYTF.

This chain joins TRBV4-1 and TRBJ2-1, with 7 bases that match TRBD2. CDR1 is MGHRA and CDR2 is YSYEKL in the germline V gene. Germline trimming cut 5 bases from V and 9 bases from J; bases unmatched to any gene: 22. CDR3 size: 18 residues. The CDR3 loop reads CASSKPKEAGIRRCEQFF. The CDR3 DNA reads TGCGCCAGCAGCAAACCGAAGGAAGCGGGAATAAGGCGCTGTGAGCAGTTCTTC.